The rows below give T cell receptor beta chains drawn from one sample of a study of control samples from healthy donors and cancer patients. The repertoire was sequenced with immunoSEQ multiplex PCR; TCRdb's copy has only in-frame clones and lacks some. The repertoire holds 20,000 to 30,000 clones, with roughly 93% as singletons. Material for sequencing was PBMCs. These receptor sequences come from a man aged 45-65 years with lung cancer. The conserved cysteine and the conserved F or W are not part of the CDR3 here.

v_gene: TRBV10-3
len: 10
j_gene: TRBJ2-3
CDR3aa: AISESTDTQY

v_gene: TRBV29-1
len: 13
j_gene: TRBJ2-7
CDR3aa: SVEGFGTSTYEQY

v_gene: TRBV11-2
len: 16
j_gene: TRBJ2-6
CDR3aa: ASSNRTGFLSGANVLT

v_gene: TRBV5-1
len: 11
j_gene: TRBJ1-2
CDR3aa: ASRVTGDYGYT

v_gene: TRBV27
len: 13
j_gene: TRBJ2-5
CDR3aa: ASSQWTGEGETQY

v_gene: TRBV10-3
len: 10
j_gene: TRBJ2-5
CDR3aa: AIGGGSETQY

v_gene: TRBV7-9
len: 14
j_gene: TRBJ1-6
CDR3aa: ASSLAMGTGASPLH

v_gene: TRBV3-1/TRBV3-2
len: 15
j_gene: TRBJ1-1
CDR3aa: ASSQVLPAGKNTEAF

v_gene: TRBV4-1
len: 13
j_gene: TRBJ2-5
CDR3aa: ASSQDRGIRETQY

v_gene: TRBV19
len: 14
j_gene: TRBJ2-1
CDR3aa: ASSIRGGGGNNEQF

v_gene: TRBV28
len: 13
j_gene: TRBJ2-3
CDR3aa: ASSLHGGPPDTQY

v_gene: TRBV7-2
len: 13
j_gene: TRBJ2-1
CDR3aa: ASRQLAGGRGEQF

v_gene: TRBV20-1
len: 9
j_gene: TRBJ2-5
CDR3aa: SARVGETQY

v_gene: TRBV5-4
len: 14
j_gene: TRBJ1-2
CDR3aa: ASSSDPGRTYYGYT

v_gene: TRBV28
len: 13
j_gene: TRBJ2-7
CDR3aa: ASSDRTFGSYEQY

v_gene: TRBV5-1
len: 12
j_gene: TRBJ2-1
CDR3aa: ASSLDAGYGEQF

v_gene: TRBV27
len: 11
j_gene: TRBJ2-7
CDR3aa: ASSLQGPYEQY

v_gene: TRBV5-4
len: 14
j_gene: TRBJ2-7
CDR3aa: ASSPGGRDRMTEQY

v_gene: TRBV30
len: 16
j_gene: TRBJ1-4
CDR3aa: AWSVPSSGEGLRGKLF

v_gene: TRBV7-4
len: 12
j_gene: TRBJ2-5
CDR3aa: ASSFGRLSETQY